This T cell receptor beta chain was recorded in a study of blood T cell repertoires in COVID-19. In the study overall: Sites across the United States, Italy and Spain contributed samples from acute and convalescent COVID-19. T cells, B-cell-depleted T cells, or PBMCs provided the cDNA or gDNA that served as material.

TCRdb's table, derived via immunoSEQ multiplex PCR, lists solely in-frame clones and lacks some. This table has 180,000 or so clones, approximately 85% appearing once. Trimming cost V 4 bases and J 0 bases, with 13 bases left between them. Germline V gene data show CDR1 as SGHRS and CDR2 as YFSETQ. This CDR3 has 15 residues. The TCR sequence derives from a woman older than 75 with acute or convalescent COVID-19. Sequenced: peripheral blood. V gene TRBV5-1 combines with J gene TRBJ1-1; D unclear. The CDR3 DNA reads as TGCGCCAGCAGCGTTACCTCAGTGATGAACACTGAAGCTTTCTTT. Translating gives CASSVTSVMNTEAFF.